This T cell receptor beta chain derives from a study of technical replicates of blood from four donors. Sequencing used immunoSEQ multiplex PCR; TCRdb keeps in-frame clones, though not all of them. The table has about 80,000 clones, around nine tenths seen once. CDR1 and CDR2 from the germline V gene are MGHRA and YSYEKL. The CDR3 runs 16 residues. With V trimmed by 4 bases and J by 4 bases, 10 bases remained unmatched. The TCR was taken from a human donor in good health. Sequenced sample: T cells isolated from PBMCs. The rearrangement joins TRBV4-1 to TRBJ2-1; 7 bases line up with TRBD2. Here the CDR3 DNA reads TGCGCCAGCAGCCTCCGCGGTAAGCGGGAATACAATGAGCAGTTCTTC. It translates to CASSLRGKREYNEQFF.